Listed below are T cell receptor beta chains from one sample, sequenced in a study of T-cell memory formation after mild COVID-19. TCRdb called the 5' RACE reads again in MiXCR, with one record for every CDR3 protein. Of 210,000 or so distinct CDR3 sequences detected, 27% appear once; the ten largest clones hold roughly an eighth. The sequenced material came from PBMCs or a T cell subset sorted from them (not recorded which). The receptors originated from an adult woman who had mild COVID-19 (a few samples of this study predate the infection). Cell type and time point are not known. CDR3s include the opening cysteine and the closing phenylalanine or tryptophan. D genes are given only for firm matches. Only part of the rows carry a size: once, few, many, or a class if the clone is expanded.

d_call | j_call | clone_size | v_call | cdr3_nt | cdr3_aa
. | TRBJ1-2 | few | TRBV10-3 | TGTGCCATCAGTGCCCACTATGGCTACACCTTC | CAISAHYGYTF
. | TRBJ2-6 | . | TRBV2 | TGTGCCAGTTCGGTAGCCTCCTCTGGGGCCAACGTCCTGACTTTC | CASSVASSGANVLTF
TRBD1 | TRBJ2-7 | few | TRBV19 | TGTGCCAGTAGTATCTCCGGGACAGGGTACGAGCAGTACTTC | CASSISGTGYEQYF
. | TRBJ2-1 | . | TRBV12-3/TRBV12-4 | TGTGCCAGCAGTTTAGCTTGGGAGGCACGGGAGCAGTTCTTC | CASSLAWEAREQFF
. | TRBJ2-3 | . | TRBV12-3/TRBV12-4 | TGTGCCAGCAGGTCCTCGGTAGCGGTCACAGATACGCAGTATTTT | CASRSSVAVTDTQYF
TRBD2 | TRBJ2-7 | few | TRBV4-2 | TGTGCCAGCAGCCAAGCTAGCGGGGGCTACGAGCAGTACTTC | CASSQASGGYEQYF
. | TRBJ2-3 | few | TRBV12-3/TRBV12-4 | TGTGCCAGCAGTTCTCAGGGCCGACTACCTAGCACAGATACGCAGTATTTT | CASSSQGRLPSTDTQYF
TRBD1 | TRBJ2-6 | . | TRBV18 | TGTGCCAGCTCACCAAGGGACAGGGGACCCTCAGGGGCCAACGTCCTGACTTTC | CASSPRDRGPSGANVLTF
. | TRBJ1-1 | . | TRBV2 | TGTGCCAGCAGGGACAGAGGCATGAACACTGAAGCTTTCTTT | CASRDRGMNTEAFF
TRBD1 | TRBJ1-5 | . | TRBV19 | TGTGCCAGTAGGACGACAGGGCTAGACGGTCAGCCCCAGCATTTT | CASRTTGLDGQPQHF
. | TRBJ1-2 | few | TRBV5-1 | TGCGCCAGCAGCCCTGAGGGCCTTACATATGGCTACACCTTC | CASSPEGLTYGYTF
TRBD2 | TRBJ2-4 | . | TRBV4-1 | TGCGCCAGCAGCCCCCCACAAACGCGGGAGATAAACATTCAGTACTTC | CASSPPQTREINIQYF
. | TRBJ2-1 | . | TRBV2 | TGTGCCAGCAGTACCCTCTATGGGGGATTTTCCTACAATGAGCAGTTCTTC | CASSTLYGGFSYNEQFF
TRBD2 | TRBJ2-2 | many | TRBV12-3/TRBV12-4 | TGTGCCAGCAGCGCGGGACTATTCAACACCGGGGAGCTGTTTTTT | CASSAGLFNTGELFF
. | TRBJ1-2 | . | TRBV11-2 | TGTGCCAGCACCCAATTAGACTCAGGGATCTATGGCTACACCTTC | CASTQLDSGIYGYTF
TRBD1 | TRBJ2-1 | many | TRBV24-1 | TGTGCCACCAGTGGGATCCGGGACAGATCGGACAATGAGCAGTTCTTC | CATSGIRDRSDNEQFF
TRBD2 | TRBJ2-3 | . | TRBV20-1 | TGCAGTACGGTCCGGGGGGCAGATACGCAGTATTTT | CSTVRGADTQYF
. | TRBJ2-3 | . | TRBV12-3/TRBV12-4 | TGTGCCAGCAGTTCAGAGGGGCTACGCACAGATACGCAGTATTTT | CASSSEGLRTDTQYF
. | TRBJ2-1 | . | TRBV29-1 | TGCAGCGCCCAGGAAAGCGGTAATGAGCAGTTCTTC | CSAQESGNEQFF
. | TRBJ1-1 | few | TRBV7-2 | TGTGCCAGCAGCTTTTGGGCGGCCGGTGGGGCTTTCTTT | CASSFWAAGGAFF
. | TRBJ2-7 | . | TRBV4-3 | TGCGCCAGCAGCCAGGGCCGGGACGAAAGGAGCTACGAGCAGTACTTC | CASSQGRDERSYEQYF
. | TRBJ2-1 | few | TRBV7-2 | TGTGCCAGCAGCTTAGCTTGGAATGAGCAGTTCTTC | CASSLAWNEQFF
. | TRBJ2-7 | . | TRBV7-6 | TGTGCCAGCAGCCAGCCTCTAGCGGAGCAGTACTTC | CASSQPLAEQYF
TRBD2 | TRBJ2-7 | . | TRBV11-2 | TGTGCCAGCAGCTGGACCACTAGCGGGAGGGCCTACGAGCAGTACTTC | CASSWTTSGRAYEQYF
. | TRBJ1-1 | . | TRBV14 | TGTGCCAGCAGCTTTGGGGAGAGCACTGAAGCTTTCTTT | CASSFGESTEAFF
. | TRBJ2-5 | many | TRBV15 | TGTGCCACCAGCAGCGGCTTCGGGACTGGAGAGACCCAGTACTTC | CATSSGFGTGETQYF
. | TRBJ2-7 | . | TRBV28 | TGTGCCAGCAGTCCCTACTACTACGAGCAGTACTTC | CASSPYYYEQYF
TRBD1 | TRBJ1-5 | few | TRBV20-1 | TGCAGTGCTAGAAAGCCCGGGACAGGGGGCAGTCAGCCCCAGCATTTT | CSARKPGTGGSQPQHF
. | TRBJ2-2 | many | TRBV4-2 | TGTGCCAGCAGCCACCAGGAACGACAAACCGGGGAGCTGTTTTTT | CASSHQERQTGELFF
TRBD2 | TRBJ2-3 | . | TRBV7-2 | TGTGCCAGCAGCCTTACGGGACTAGCGGGAGAGACGCAGTATTTT | CASSLTGLAGETQYF
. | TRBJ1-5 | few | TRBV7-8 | TGTGCCAGCAGCTCCTCGTTCTCTCAGCCCCAGCATTTT | CASSSSFSQPQHF
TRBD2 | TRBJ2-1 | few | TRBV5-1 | TGCGCCAGCAGCTTGGTCCCTAGCGGGGGGGCCTTTTACAATGAGCAGTTCTTC | CASSLVPSGGAFYNEQFF
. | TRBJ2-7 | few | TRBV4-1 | TGCGCCAGCAGCCAAGAGCGGGTGGGCGAGCAGTACTTC | CASSQERVGEQYF
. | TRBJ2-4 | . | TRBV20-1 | TGCAGTGCCCCACCTTTGCTTCAGGGACTAGCCAAAAACATTCAGTACTTC | CSAPPLLQGLAKNIQYF